This T cell receptor beta chain was documented in a study of CD8+ T cells in alopecia areata. General study points: Sequenced scalp T cells also include alphabeta T cells resident in normal skin. Especially in alopecia totalis/universalis, lesional scalp showed greater clonality than normal scalp did. Sharing of TCR sequences between patients (possibly for HLA-related reasons) was less clear than in mice.

Following extraction, RNA underwent reverse transcription to cDNA, which served as the sequencing template. The assay was immunoSEQ multiplex PCR, and TCRdb's table has in-frame clones only and misses some. The data contain around 82,000 clones, roughly 51% of them singletons. Specimens obtained from alopecia areata patients comprised lesional scalp punch biopsies and peripheral blood. Details on this clone: What it recognizes is unknown.

Sequenced sample: NKG2D-high CD8+ T cells sorted from blood. The sequence came from a human donor with alopecia areata.

The CDR3 DNA is TGCAGCGTGGATCCTGGACAGCTCTATGGCTACACCTTC. This codes for CSVDPGQLYGYTF. The J gene is TRBJ1-2, the V gene TRBV29-1; TRBD1 might be the D (6 bases). Germline assignment: CDR1 SQVTM and CDR2 ANQGSEA. CDR3 size: 13 residues. V lost 6 bases, J lost 4 bases, and 15 bases lay in between.